The clone carrying this T cell receptor beta chain appeared a single time. Measured with immunoSEQ multiplex PCR; TCRdb has only the in-frame clones, and not every one. The table lists around 42,000 clones, around 89% of them singletons. CDR1 and CDR2 (germline): LNHDA, SQIVND (reference sequence). The CDR3 is 14 amino acids. V trimming: 4 bases; J trimming: 5 bases; junction bases outside the gene matches: 1. This entry belongs to a study of blood T cell repertoires in COVID-19. For the study at large: Some COVID-19 samples were acute and others convalescent; all came from the United States, Italy and Spain. PBMCs, B-cell-depleted T cells, or T cells provided the cDNA or gDNA that made up the material.

The sample was peripheral blood. The TCR originated in a man aged 50 to 60 with active COVID-19. The chain combines TRBV19 with TRBJ1-4; 10 nucleotides match TRBD1. The CDR3 is CASSTGQGNEKLFF. The CDR3 nucleotides are TGTGCCAGTAGTACGGGACAGGGGAATGAAAAACTGTTTTTT.